The present entry profiles one T cell receptor beta chain with its context. The target antigen is unknown. The data belong to a study of shared clonotypes between healthy human individuals. Study results and limitations: The small donor group covered limited genetic and exposure diversity. Tissues were not sampled, only blood, and their repertoires likely differ. Memory subsets generally showed lower estimated richness than naive subsets.

Method: immunoSEQ multiplex PCR; TCRdb's copy keeps in-frame clones and lacks some. Here the sample spans about 2 million clones, 85% to 95% being singletons. V trimming: 0 bases; J trimming: 5 bases; junction bases outside the gene matches: 6. This CDR3 is built from 15 residues. Per the germline V gene, CDR1 is SGHRS and CDR2 is YFSETQ. Adults of Caucasian background living in Nashville, Tennessee made up all donors. The chain couples TRBV5-1 to TRBJ2-7, with TRBD2 identical over 9 bases. Sequencing was done on a sample of naive CD4+ T cells sorted from blood. As to subset: CD45RA+ positively selected. The origin of this receptor is a man younger than 35 in good health. Here the CDR3 DNA reads TGCGCCAGCAGCTTGGCCTTAGCGGGAGTCCACGAGCAGTACTTC. This codes for CASSLALAGVHEQYF.